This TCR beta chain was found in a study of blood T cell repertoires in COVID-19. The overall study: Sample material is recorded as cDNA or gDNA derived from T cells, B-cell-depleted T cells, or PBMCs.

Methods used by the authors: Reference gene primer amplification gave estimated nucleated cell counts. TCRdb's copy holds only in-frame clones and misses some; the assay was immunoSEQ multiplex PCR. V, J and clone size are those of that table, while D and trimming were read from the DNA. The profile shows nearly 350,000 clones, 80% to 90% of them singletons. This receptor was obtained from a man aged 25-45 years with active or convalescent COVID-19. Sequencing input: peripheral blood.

The CDR3 loop is CASSLTGPSVGTEAFF. CDR3 nucleotide sequence: TGTGCCAGCAGTTTGACTGGTCCCTCGGTAGGCACTGAAGCTTTCTTT. The chain links TRBV28 to TRBJ1-1, with D hard to call. Trimming shortened V by 3 bases and J by 4 bases, and 18 bases separated the two germline ends. The CDR3 consists of 16 residues. The germline CDR1 and CDR2 sequences are MDHEN and SYDVKM.